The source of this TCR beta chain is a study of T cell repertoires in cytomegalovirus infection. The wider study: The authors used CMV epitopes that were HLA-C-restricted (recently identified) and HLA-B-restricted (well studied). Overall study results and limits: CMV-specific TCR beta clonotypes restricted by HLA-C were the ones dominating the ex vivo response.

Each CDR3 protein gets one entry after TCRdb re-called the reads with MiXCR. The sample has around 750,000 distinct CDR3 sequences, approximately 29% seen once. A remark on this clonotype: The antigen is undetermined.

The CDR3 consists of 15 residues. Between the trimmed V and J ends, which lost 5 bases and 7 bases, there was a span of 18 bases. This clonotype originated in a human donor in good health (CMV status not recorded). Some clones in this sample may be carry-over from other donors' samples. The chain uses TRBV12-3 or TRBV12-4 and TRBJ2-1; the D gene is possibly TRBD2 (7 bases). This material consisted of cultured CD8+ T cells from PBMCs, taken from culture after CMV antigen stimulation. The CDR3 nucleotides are TGTGCCAGCAGTCCTCCGGGGGGCCGATTGAATGAGCAGTTCTTC. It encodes CASSPPGGRLNEQFF.